The clone carrying this TCR beta chain was seen just once. These data originate in a study of blood T cell repertoires in COVID-19. Study information: Acute and convalescent COVID-19 specimens originated in the United States, Italy and Spain. Sources were T cells, B-cell-depleted T cells, or PBMCs; the material itself was cDNA or gDNA.

The assay was immunoSEQ multiplex PCR, and TCRdb's table has in-frame clones only and misses some. In the table there are roughly 220,000 clones, around 89% of which are singletons. Assignment of participants to cohorts was predicated upon participant-reported clinical history. Germline CDR1 and CDR2: LNHDA and SQIVND (reference sequence). Trimming took off 6 bases at V and 6 bases at J, with 19 bases between the two ends. The CDR3 is 15 amino acids. This clonotype was sampled from a woman in her 30s who had recovered from COVID-19. Sequenced: PBMCs or T cells enriched from blood (not recorded which). This rearrangement joins TRBV19 to TRBJ2-3; weak D call: TRBD2 (6 bases). CDR3 sequence (DNA): TGTGCCAGTAGGGAACTAGCCCCCCGTGGGGATACGCAGTATTTT. Translating gives CASRELAPRGDTQYF.